The 30 T cell receptor beta chains below were found in one sample sequenced in a study of T-cell memory formation after mild COVID-19. Each CDR3 protein is one row after TCRdb ran MiXCR on the 5' RACE reads. The repertoire holds about 350,000 distinct CDR3 sequences, with roughly an eighth as singletons. The sequenced material came from PBMCs or a T cell subset sorted from them (not recorded which). These receptor sequences come from a man in his late teens or twenties who had mild COVID-19 (a few samples of this study predate the infection). Cell type and time point are not known.

V gene TRBV5-1 combines with J gene TRBJ2-2; D possibly corresponds to TRBD1 (5 bases). The ends were cut back, 0 bases at V and 1 base at J, with 10 bases in the middle. The CDR3 sequence is 16 residues long. CDR1 is SGHRS and CDR2 is YFSETQ in the germline V gene. CDR3 in DNA: TGCGCCAGCAGCTTGGTGGCCAGGGTGAACACCGGGGAGCTGTTTTTT. Translation gives CASSLVARVNTGELFF.

This clonotype was counted at least ten times. The rearrangement uses TRBV7-3 and TRBJ2-5; 8 nucleotides align to TRBD2. The length of the CDR3 is 15 residues. Germline loops: CDR1 SGHTA, CDR2 FQGTGA. V trimming: 1 base; J trimming: 2 bases; junction bases outside the gene matches: 3. In DNA, the CDR3 is TGTGCCAGCAGCTTAATTGCGGGGGGACAAGAGACCCAGTACTTC. Amino acid sequence: CASSLIAGGQETQYF.

This clonotype was counted ten times or more. This chain joins TRBV5-5 and TRBJ2-1; tentatively, D is TRBD2 (7 bases). Trimming shortened V by 3 bases and J by 8 bases, and 21 bases separated the two germline ends. Germline V CDR1 and CDR2: SGHKS, YYEKEE (reference sequence). CDR3 length equals 16 residues. The CDR3 DNA follows: TGTGCCAGCAGCTCCGGTCTGGGGGGGCATATCGATGAGCAGTTCTTC. This codes for CASSSGLGGHIDEQFF.

This clonotype came up a few times. This chain links TRBV5-1 with TRBJ2-2, with 13 bases fitting TRBD2. Losses at the gene ends were 4 bases for V and 8 bases for J; bases not matched to a gene: 14. This CDR3 spans 18 amino acids. Germline lookup yields CDR1 SGHRS and CDR2 YFSETQ. The CDR3 reads CASSPRTSGGPHTGELFF. Here the CDR3 DNA reads TGCGCCAGCAGCCCGAGGACTAGCGGGGGCCCCCATACGGGGGAGCTGTTTTTT.

The chain recombines TRBV20-1 with TRBJ2-3; tentatively, D is TRBD2 (5 bases). Germline CDR1 reads DFQATT; CDR2 reads SNEGSKA (reference sequence). The CDR3 spans 14 residues. The germline V and J ends were trimmed by 0 bases and 12 bases, with 19 bases remaining between them. The CDR3 sequence: CSARDLRVASSQYF. CDR3 nucleotides: TGCAGTGCTAGAGATCTGAGGGTAGCTAGCAGTCAGTATTTT.

With respect to this clonotype: Compared with germline, one end of the junction differs, possibly owing to a read error. The DNA of the CDR3 is TGTGCCGGCAGCTTTGGGGGGGATAATTCACCCCTCCACTTT. Its translation: CAGSFGGDNSPLHF. The chain employs TRBV7-9 and TRBJ1-6; tentative D call: TRBD1 (5 bases). There are 14 residues in the CDR3. Germline V lookup: CDR1 SEHNR, CDR2 FQNEAQ (reference sequence).

The chain joins TRBV9 to TRBJ1-3, with a weak D call TRBD1 (6 bases). Germline V gene sequence: CDR1 SGDLS, CDR2 YYNGEE. V lost 4 bases, J lost 6 bases, and 14 bases lay in between. The CDR3 is 14 amino acids. The CDR3 coding sequence is TGTGCCAGCAGCCCCACAGGGAGGGAAAACACCATATATTTT. It translates to CASSPTGRENTIYF.

The chain joins TRBV7-9 to TRBJ2-7; a weak D match, TRBD1 (5 bases). The CDR3 consists of 17 residues. The ends were cut back, 3 bases at V and 2 bases at J, with 20 bases in the middle. Looked up from germline, CDR1 is SEHNR and CDR2 is FQNEAQ (reference sequence). CDR3 sequence reads: CASSFLLRGATPYEQYF. The CDR3 nucleotides are TGTGCCAGCAGCTTCCTACTTCGTGGGGCGACCCCCTACGAGCAGTACTTC.

This clonotype was seen only a few times. The rearrangement joins TRBV7-9 to TRBJ2-3; no firm D call. Germline lookup yields CDR1 SEHNR and CDR2 FQNEAQ (reference sequence). The CDR3 contains 11 residues. Trimming pared 5 bases from V and 6 bases from J, leaving 6 bases between. The CDR3: CASSEEDTQYF. CDR3 nucleotide sequence: TGTGCCAGCAGCGAAGAGGATACGCAGTATTTT.

The count of this clonotype is one. The CDR3: CASSFWGDEQFF. CDR3 nucleotides: TGTGCCAGCAGCTTTTGGGGGGATGAGCAGTTCTTC. The V call is TRBV11-2, the J call TRBJ2-1, with D perhaps matching TRBD2 (6 bases). V gave up 3 bases and J gave up 8 bases, with 8 bases separating them. CDR3 length: 12 amino acids. Germline V lookup: CDR1 SGHAT, CDR2 FQNNGV.

This clonotype was found many times. The chain employs TRBV11-2 and TRBJ2-5; D uncertain. CDR1 and CDR2 (germline): SGHAT, FQNNGV. CDR3 length equals 12 residues. V was pared by 1 base and J by 4 bases, with 4 bases between. DNA for the CDR3: TGTGCCAGCAGCTTAGGGGTAGAGACCCAGTACTTC. It yields the protein CASSLGVETQYF.

The V call is TRBV6-5, the J call TRBJ1-1, with D tentatively TRBD1 (6 bases). Germline CDR1 is MNHEY and CDR2 is SVGAGI. Trimming cost V 2 bases and J 11 bases, with 15 bases left between them. This CDR3 is built from 13 residues. The CDR3 sequence is CASSYRAQGLAFF. CDR3 nucleotide sequence: TGTGCCAGCAGTTACCGGGCGCAGGGGCTGGCTTTCTTT.

There are a few counts of this clonotype. The chain is built from TRBV6-2 or TRBV6-3 and TRBJ1-2; D is uncertain. This CDR3 contains 14 residues. Trimming pared 0 bases from V and 8 bases from J, leaving 13 bases between. The germline V gene encodes CDR1 MNHEY and CDR2 SVGEGT. The CDR3 sequence: CASSYSRFLEGYTF. The CDR3 bases are TGTGCCAGCAGTTACTCGCGATTTCTGGAGGGCTACACCTTC.

This clonotype was found many times. The chain has TRBV9 and TRBJ2-7, with unresolved D. The CDR3 runs to 15 residues. Germline CDR1 and CDR2: SGDLS and YYNGEE. V shed 2 bases and J shed 1 base, with 13 bases lying between them. The chain's CDR3 is CASSVYSSQSYEQYF. The CDR3 bases are TGTGCCAGCAGCGTTTACAGCTCCCAATCCTACGAGCAGTACTTC.

This clonotype was found a few times. This rearrangement joins TRBV27 to TRBJ1-2; 7 bases agree with TRBD1. The germline V gene encodes CDR1 MNHEY and CDR2 SMNVEV (reference sequence). V dropped 5 bases and J dropped 4; count of bases not matched to a gene: 7. CDR3 length equals 14 residues. Here the CDR3 DNA reads TGTGCCAGCAGTCTACAGGGGATCGGCTATGGCTACACCTTC. It codes for CASSLQGIGYGYTF.

The table lists this clonotype with a few counts. The genes are TRBV14 and TRBJ2-1; 10 bases agree with TRBD2. Germline V lookup: CDR1 SGHDN, CDR2 FVKESK. This CDR3 comprises 17 residues. J lost 2 bases, V lost 3 bases, and 7 bases had no gene match. The chain's CDR3 is CASSQGYSGGPYNEQFF. CDR3 sequence (DNA): TGTGCCAGCAGCCAGGGATATAGCGGGGGGCCCTACAATGAGCAGTTCTTC.

This chain joins TRBV29-1 and TRBJ2-7; 8 bases line up with TRBD1. Trimming at V came to 6 bases and at J to 0 bases, leaving 4 bases not matched to a gene. The CDR3 runs to 13 residues. Germline CDR1 SQVTM, CDR2 ANQGSEA. CDR3 DNA sequence: TGCAGCGTCCTGACAGGGGACTCCTACGAGCAGTACGTC. This encodes CSVLTGDSYEQYV.

The J gene is TRBJ2-5, the V gene TRBV5-3; D remains unclear. TRBV5-3 is filed as an ORF, its function uncertain. The CDR3 covers 13 residues. V gave up 1 base and J gave up 3 bases, with 7 bases separating them. The CDR3 sequence: CARSLSREETQYF. The CDR3 DNA sequence: TGTGCCAGAAGCTTGTCAAGGGAAGAGACCCAGTACTTC.

This clonotype was seen more than once but under ten times. This chain joins TRBV4-3 and TRBJ2-3; D gene ambiguous. V lost 0 bases to trimming and J lost 4 bases, with 8 bases between them. The CDR3 is made up of 14 amino acids. Germline values: CDR1 LGHNA, CDR2 YSLEER. The CDR3 loop reads CASSQDGRADTQYF. The CDR3 coding sequence is TGCGCCAGCAGCCAAGACGGGCGCGCAGATACGCAGTATTTT.

The chain carries TRBV20-1 and TRBJ2-5; 8 bases align to TRBD2. The CDR3 covers 12 residues. V shed 6 bases and J 3 bases; nucleotides not matched to a gene: 3. The V gene's germline CDR1 is DFQATT and CDR2 SNEGSKA (reference sequence). The CDR3 here is CSAGRAKETQYF. CDR3 sequence (DNA): TGCAGTGCCGGGAGGGCGAAAGAGACCCAGTACTTC.

The chain links TRBV4-3 to TRBJ1-3; TRBD1 is a possible D gene (5 bases). The germline V gene encodes CDR1 LGHNA and CDR2 YSLEER. CDR3 length: 12 amino acids. The CDR3 loop is CGTGLPGNTIYF. DNA for the CDR3: TGCGGCACAGGTTTGCCTGGAAACACCATATATTTT.

The chain links TRBV27 to TRBJ1-2; 10 bases agree with TRBD1. The CDR3 has 14 amino acids. V lost 5 bases, J lost 8 bases, and 8 bases stayed unmatched. From germline, CDR1 is MNHEY and CDR2 SMNVEV (reference sequence). CDR3: CASSRRQGAWGYTF. The CDR3 coding sequence is TGTGCCAGCAGTCGGAGACAGGGGGCGTGGGGCTACACCTTC.

This clonotype has ten or more counts. The rearrangement joins TRBV4-1 to TRBJ1-2; 8 bases agree with TRBD1. The CDR3 is 16 residues long. Germline V gives CDR1 MGHRA, CDR2 YSYEKL. The J segment lost 2 bases and the V segment lost 0 bases, leaving 5 bases of the junction unmatched. The CDR3, as DNA: TGCGCCAGCAGCCAAGATCGAAGGACAGGGAACTATGGCTACACCTTC. Translated: CASSQDRRTGNYGYTF.

V usage is TRBV6-1 and J usage is TRBJ2-1; 8 nucleotides align to TRBD2. CDR1 is MNHNS and CDR2 is SASEGT in the germline V gene. V shed 2 bases and J 9 bases; nucleotides not matched to a gene: 9. This CDR3 region has 15 residues. CDR3 loop: CASSETGGAQGEQFF. The CDR3 bases are TGTGCCAGCAGTGAAACCGGGGGGGCCCAGGGTGAGCAGTTCTTC.

The chain couples TRBV28 to TRBJ2-3, with TRBD2 as a possible D gene (5 bases). Germline V gene lookup returns CDR1 MDHEN and CDR2 SYDVKM. V was trimmed by 6 bases and J by 6 bases, leaving 16 bases between them. The CDR3 consists of 14 residues. The CDR3 region has the DNA TGTGCCAGCAGGGAGGAAAGGATGGGCGATACGCAGTATTTT. Translated: CASREERMGDTQYF.

This chain links TRBV6-5 with TRBJ2-7; 10 nucleotides align to TRBD1. Unmatched junction bases numbered 9, after V lost 6 bases and J lost 1 base. The CDR3 consists of 16 residues. Germline CDR1 and CDR2: MNHEY and SVGAGI. Here the CDR3 reads CASRSSPGQGSYEQYF. CDR3 DNA sequence: TGTGCCAGCAGATCGTCGCCGGGACAGGGGTCCTACGAGCAGTACTTC.

This clonotype was counted ten times or more. The V and J genes are TRBV25-1 and TRBJ1-5; unclear D gene. Germline CDR1 and CDR2: MGHDK and SYGVNS. Trimming pared 6 bases from V and 2 bases from J, leaving 5 bases between. The length of the CDR3 is 12 residues. CDR3 sequence: CASREGNQPQHF. Written as DNA, the CDR3 is TGTGCCAGCAGGGAGGGCAATCAGCCCCAGCATTTT.

Only a few counts were recorded for this clonotype. J is TRBJ2-1 and V is TRBV7-6; 9 bases align to TRBD2. This CDR3 has 16 residues. The germline CDR1 and CDR2 sequences are SGHVS and FNYEAQ. V lost 1 base, J lost 6 bases, and 7 bases stayed unmatched. CDR3 in amino acids: CASSLGPAGGPNEQFF. CDR3 in DNA: TGTGCCAGCAGCTTAGGGCCAGCGGGGGGACCCAATGAGCAGTTCTTC.

The chain has TRBV7-9 and TRBJ1-6; D gene uncertain. CDR1 SEHNR and CDR2 FQNEAQ come from the germline V gene (reference sequence). The ends were cut back, 4 bases at V and 12 bases at J, with 19 bases in the middle. The CDR3 is 15 residues long. The CDR3 DNA is TGTGCCAGCAGCTCACGGGCCAACGGTTTGAGACCCCTCCACTTT. This gives the protein CASSSRANGLRPLHF.

This clonotype was counted at least ten times. The V call is TRBV7-9, the J call TRBJ1-1, with D unclear. This CDR3 comprises 13 residues. Trimming shortened V by 1 base and J by 4 bases, and 7 bases separated the two germline ends. Germline V gene lookup returns CDR1 SEHNR and CDR2 FQNEAQ (reference sequence). CDR3 sequence: CASSLGEGTEAFF. Here the CDR3 DNA reads TGTGCCAGCAGCTTAGGGGAGGGCACTGAAGCTTTCTTT.